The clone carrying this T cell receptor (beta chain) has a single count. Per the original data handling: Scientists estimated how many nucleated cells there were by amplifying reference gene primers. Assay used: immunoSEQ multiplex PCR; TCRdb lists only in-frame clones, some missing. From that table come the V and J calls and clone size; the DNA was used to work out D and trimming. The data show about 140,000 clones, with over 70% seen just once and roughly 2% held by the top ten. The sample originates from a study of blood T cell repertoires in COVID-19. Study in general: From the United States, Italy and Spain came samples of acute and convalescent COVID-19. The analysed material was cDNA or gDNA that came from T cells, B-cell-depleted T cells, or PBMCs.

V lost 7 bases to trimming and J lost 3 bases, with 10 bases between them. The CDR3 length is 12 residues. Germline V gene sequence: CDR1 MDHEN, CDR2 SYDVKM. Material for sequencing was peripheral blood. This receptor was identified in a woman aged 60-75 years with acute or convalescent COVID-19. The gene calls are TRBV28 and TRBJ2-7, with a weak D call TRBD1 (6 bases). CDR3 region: CASKGDGYEQYF. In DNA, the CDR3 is TGTGCCAGCAAGGGGGACGGCTACGAGCAGTACTTC.